This TCR beta chain is from a study of blood T cell repertoires in COVID-19. Study as a whole: From T cells, B-cell-depleted T cells, or PBMCs came the material, which was cDNA or gDNA.

Trimming removed 1 base from V and 1 base from J; junction bases left unmatched: 1. The germline gives CDR1 LGHDT, CDR2 YNNKEL (reference sequence). The CDR3 sequence is 16 residues long. Per the original data handling: Researchers report that nucleated cell counts were estimated from reference gene primer amplification. Libraries were prepared by immunoSEQ multiplex PCR; TCRdb keeps only in-frame clonotypes and omits some of them. The V and J calls and clone size come from that table; D and trimming were worked out from the DNA. The sample shows more than 250,000 clones, 70% to 90% of them seen only once. This clone appeared a single time. The sample holds other DNA sequences that translate to the same CDR3.

Sequenced: peripheral blood. The sequence derives from a man between 18 and 29 years old who had recovered from COVID-19. The chain combines TRBV3-1 (or the pseudogene TRBV3-2) with TRBJ2-1, with 10 bases identical to TRBD2. The CDR3 DNA is TGTGCCAGCAGCCAAGGACTAGCGGGTTCCTACAATGAGCAGTTCTTC. Protein product: CASSQGLAGSYNEQFF.